This T cell receptor (beta chain) was captured in a study of tumor-infiltrating lymphocytes in primary liver carcinoma. At the level of the study: Stage T1-T3 N0M0 and a size of about 4.2 to 11 cm characterized the tumors. Productive TCRbeta reads per sample were roughly 3.5 to 7.5 million, not differing by tissue.

Overall study findings and caveats: Tumor top-250-clone fractions significantly exceeded those of blood (p = 0.039). For tumor-adjacent and tumor-blood pairs, overlap was less than that seen for tumor region pairs.

In regard to this clonotype: As yet, its antigen is unknown.

RNA and DNA were co-extracted from about 19-30 mg of unsorted bulk tissue. Researchers generated TCR beta cDNA from roughly 500 ng of total RNA, relying on a constant-region primer. Three rounds of nested multiplex PCR with slightly modified ARM-PCR produced TCR beta libraries. The first two PCR rounds used TRBV1-TRBV30 forward primers with a C-beta reverse primer, nine to eleven cycles each. TCRdb analysed the multiplex PCR reads with MiXCR anew, one entry per CDR3 protein. This sample carries about 32,000 distinct CDR3 sequences, 75% to 85% of them seen once, and the ten largest clones take 35% to 40%. With 10 bases clipped from V and 8 bases from J, the junction kept 9 bases outside the gene matches. The CDR3 sequence is 14 residues long. Germline values: CDR1 MNHNS, CDR2 SASEGT.

V gene TRBV6-1 combines with J gene TRBJ2-2, with TRBD2 matching 11 bases. The TCR was taken from a man between 35 and 55 years old with primary liver carcinoma and hepatitis B virus infection. The sequenced material came from liver tumor tissue from sampling region 5. As to subset: tumor region T5, tumor centre. CDR3 sequence: CAIGGLAVTGELFF. In DNA, the CDR3 is TGTGCCATCGGGGGACTAGCGGTGACTGGGGAGCTGTTTTTT.